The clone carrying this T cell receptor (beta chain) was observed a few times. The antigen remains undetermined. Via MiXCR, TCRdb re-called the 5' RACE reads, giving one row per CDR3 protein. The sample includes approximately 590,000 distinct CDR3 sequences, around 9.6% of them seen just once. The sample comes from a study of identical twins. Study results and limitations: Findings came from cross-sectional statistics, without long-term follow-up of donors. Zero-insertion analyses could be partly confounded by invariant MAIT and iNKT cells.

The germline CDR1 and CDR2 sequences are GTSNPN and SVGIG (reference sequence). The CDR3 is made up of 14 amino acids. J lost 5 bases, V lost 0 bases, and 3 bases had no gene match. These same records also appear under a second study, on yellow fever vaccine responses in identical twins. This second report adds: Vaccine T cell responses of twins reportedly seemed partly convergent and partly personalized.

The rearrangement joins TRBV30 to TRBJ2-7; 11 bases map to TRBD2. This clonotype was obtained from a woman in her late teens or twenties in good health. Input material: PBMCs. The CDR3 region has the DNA TGTGCCTGGAGTGTACTAGCGGGGGTGGACGAGCAGTACTTC. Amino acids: CAWSVLAGVDEQYF.